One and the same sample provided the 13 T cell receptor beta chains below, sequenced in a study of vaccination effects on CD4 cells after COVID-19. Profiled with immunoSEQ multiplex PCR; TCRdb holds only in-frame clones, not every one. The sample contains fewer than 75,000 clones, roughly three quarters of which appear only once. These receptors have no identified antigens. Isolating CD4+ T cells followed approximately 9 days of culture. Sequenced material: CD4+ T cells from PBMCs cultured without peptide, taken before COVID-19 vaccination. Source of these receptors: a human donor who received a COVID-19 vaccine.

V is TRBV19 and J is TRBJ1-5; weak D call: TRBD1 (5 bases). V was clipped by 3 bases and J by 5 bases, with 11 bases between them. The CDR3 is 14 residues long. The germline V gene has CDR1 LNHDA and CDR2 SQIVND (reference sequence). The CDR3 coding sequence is TGTGCCAGTAGTATTAGGGGTCCCCATCAGCCCCAGCATTTT. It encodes CASSIRGPHQPQHF.

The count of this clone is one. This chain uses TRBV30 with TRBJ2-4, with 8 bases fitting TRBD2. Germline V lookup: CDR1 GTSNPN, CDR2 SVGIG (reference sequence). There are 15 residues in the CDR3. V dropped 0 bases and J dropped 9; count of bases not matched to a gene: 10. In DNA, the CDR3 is TGTGCCTGGAGTGTTTTACGGGGGGGTCGGGGCATTCAGTACTTC. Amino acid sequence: CAWSVLRGGRGIQYF.

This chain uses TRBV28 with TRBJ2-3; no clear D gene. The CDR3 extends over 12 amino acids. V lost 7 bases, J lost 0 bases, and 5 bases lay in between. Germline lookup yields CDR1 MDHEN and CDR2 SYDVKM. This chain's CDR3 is CASMTSTDTQYF. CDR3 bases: TGTGCCAGCATGACTAGCACAGATACGCAGTATTTT.

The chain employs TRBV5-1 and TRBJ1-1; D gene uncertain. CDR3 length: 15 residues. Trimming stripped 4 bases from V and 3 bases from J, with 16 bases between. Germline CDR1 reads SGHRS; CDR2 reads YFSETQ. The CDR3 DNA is TGCGCCAGCAGCCCGGGTTCGGCCCCCGACACTGAAGCTTTCTTT. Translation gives CASSPGSAPDTEAFF.

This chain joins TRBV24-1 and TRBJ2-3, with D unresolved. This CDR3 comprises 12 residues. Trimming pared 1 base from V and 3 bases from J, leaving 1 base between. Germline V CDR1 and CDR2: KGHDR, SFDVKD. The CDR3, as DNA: TGTGCCACCAGTGATTTTACAGATACGCAGTATTTT. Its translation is CATSDFTDTQYF.

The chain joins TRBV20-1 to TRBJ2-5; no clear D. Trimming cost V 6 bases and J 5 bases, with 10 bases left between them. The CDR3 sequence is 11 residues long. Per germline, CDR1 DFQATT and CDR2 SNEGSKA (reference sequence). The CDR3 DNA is TGCAGTGCCCCGTTCTATGAGACCCAGTACTTC. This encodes CSAPFYETQYF.

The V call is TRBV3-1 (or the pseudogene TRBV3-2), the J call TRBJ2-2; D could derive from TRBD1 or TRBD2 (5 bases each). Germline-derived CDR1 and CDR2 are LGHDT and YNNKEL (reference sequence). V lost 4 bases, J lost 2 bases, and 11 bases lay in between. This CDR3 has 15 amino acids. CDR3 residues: CASSLRDVNTGELFF. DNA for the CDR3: TGTGCCAGCAGCCTCCGGGACGTTAACACCGGGGAGCTGTTTTTT.

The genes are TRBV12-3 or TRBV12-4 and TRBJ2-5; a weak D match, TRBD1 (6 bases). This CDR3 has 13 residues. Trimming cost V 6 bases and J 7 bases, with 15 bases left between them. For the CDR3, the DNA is TGTGCCAGCAGGGTCGAGGGGGTTGGGACCCAGTACTTC. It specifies CASRVEGVGTQYF.

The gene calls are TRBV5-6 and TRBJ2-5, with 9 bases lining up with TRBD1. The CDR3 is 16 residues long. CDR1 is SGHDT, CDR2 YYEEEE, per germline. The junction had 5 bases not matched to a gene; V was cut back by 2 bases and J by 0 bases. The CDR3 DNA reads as TGTGCCAGCAGCTTCGGGACAGGGATCTACCAAGAGACCCAGTACTTC. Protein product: CASSFGTGIYQETQYF.

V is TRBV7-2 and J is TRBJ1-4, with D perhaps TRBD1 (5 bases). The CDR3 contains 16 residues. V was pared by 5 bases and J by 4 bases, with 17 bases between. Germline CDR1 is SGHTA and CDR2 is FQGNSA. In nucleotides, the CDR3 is TGTGCCAGCAGCCTTGGGACTCCTGTAGGTAATGAAAAACTGTTTTTT. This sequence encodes CASSLGTPVGNEKLFF.

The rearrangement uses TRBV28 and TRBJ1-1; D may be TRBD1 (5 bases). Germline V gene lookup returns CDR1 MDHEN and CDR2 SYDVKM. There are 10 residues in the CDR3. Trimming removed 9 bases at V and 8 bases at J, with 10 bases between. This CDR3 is CASRDGEAFF. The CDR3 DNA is TGTGCCAGTCGGGACGGAGAAGCTTTCTTT.

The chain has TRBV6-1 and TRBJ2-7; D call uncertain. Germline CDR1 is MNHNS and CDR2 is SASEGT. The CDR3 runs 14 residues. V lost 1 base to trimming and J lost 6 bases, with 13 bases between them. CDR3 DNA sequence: TGTGCCAGCAGTGAAGTCGGAGCTGTGGGCGAGCAGTACGTC. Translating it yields CASSEVGAVGEQYV.

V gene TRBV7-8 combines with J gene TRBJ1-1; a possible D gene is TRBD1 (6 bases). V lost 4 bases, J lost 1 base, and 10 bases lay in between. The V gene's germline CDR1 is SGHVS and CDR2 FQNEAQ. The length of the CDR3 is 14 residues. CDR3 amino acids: CASSSQGTNTEAFF. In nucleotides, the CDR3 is TGTGCCAGCAGCTCTCAGGGGACGAACACTGAAGCTTTCTTT.